One and the same sample provided the 9 T cell receptor beta chains below, sequenced in a study of molecular identifiers for immune sequencing clone quantification. One entry per CDR3 protein results from TCRdb running MiXCR on the PCR reads. The sample holds some 96,000 distinct CDR3 sequences, approximately 24% seen once. The sequenced sample was naive CD8+ T cells from blood, with Jurkat cell RNA spiked in. Sample subset: FACS-sorted CD8+CD4-CCR7+CD45RA+ naive T cells. These receptors originate from a human donor in good health. Some libraries in this study had Jurkat cell RNA spiked in.

The chain carries TRBV4-1 and TRBJ2-2; D may be TRBD1 (5 bases). The V gene's germline CDR1 is MGHRA and CDR2 YSYEKL. Trimming left V 0 bases short and J 4 bases short, with 15 bases between. The CDR3 spans 17 residues. In DNA form, the CDR3 reads TGCGCCAGCAGCCAAGATCTCTGGCAGGGAAGCACCGGGGAGCTGTTTTTT. Protein sequence: CASSQDLWQGSTGELFF.

There are many counts of this clonotype. J is TRBJ2-3 and V is TRBV28, with D hard to call. V was cut by 5 bases and J by 0 bases, with 18 bases left in between. The CDR3 is made up of 17 amino acids. Looked up from germline, CDR1 is MDHEN and CDR2 is SYDVKM. The CDR3, as DNA: TGTGCCAGCAGTCCGATCCCCTTTGGCGGTAGCACAGATACGCAGTATTTT. It codes for CASSPIPFGGSTDTQYF. Full variable domain (rest looked up from reference TRBV28 and TRBJ2-3): DVKVTQSSRYLVKRTGEKVFLECVQDMDHENMFWYRQDPGLGLRLIYFSYDVKMKEKGDIPEGYSVSREKKERFSLILESASTNQTSMYLCASSPIPFGGSTDTQYFGPGTRLTVL.

The chain is built from TRBV7-8 and TRBJ1-6; the match to TRBD1 covers 10 bases. J gave up 13 bases and V 4 bases, and 13 bases lay outside the gene matches. CDR3 size: 16 residues. Per germline, CDR1 SGHVS and CDR2 FQNEAQ. This chain's CDR3 is CASSSGQGSYNPPLHF. Written as DNA, the CDR3 is TGTGCCAGCAGCTCGGGACAGGGGAGTTATAATCCGCCCCTCCACTTT.

This clonotype was seen repeatedly, ten times or more. The CDR3 DNA follows: TGTGCTAGTGTAGACGGGGGGGCGGGATATAATTCACCCCTCCACTTT. Protein: CASVDGGAGYNSPLHF. The chain recombines TRBV12-5 with TRBJ1-6, with D possibly being TRBD1 (6 bases). V dropped 7 bases and J dropped 4 bases, with 17 bases sitting between them. This CDR3 is built from 16 residues. Germline lookup yields CDR1 LGHNT and CDR2 FRNRAP.

Ten or more counts support this clonotype. The CDR3 region has the DNA TGTGCCAGCAGCCCATTTGGGGCGCTCGAAAATTCACCCCTCCACTTT. It translates to CASSPFGALENSPLHF. The chain joins TRBV7-6 to TRBJ1-6; tentative D call: TRBD1 (5 bases). CDR3 length: 16 amino acids. Germline assignment: CDR1 SGHVS and CDR2 FNYEAQ. V shed 5 bases and J shed 7 bases, with 18 bases lying between them.

This clonotype occurred many times. The rearrangement joins TRBV27 to TRBJ2-1; no definite D call. This CDR3 is built from 12 residues. Per the germline V gene, CDR1 is MNHEY and CDR2 is SMNVEV (reference sequence). V dropped 4 bases and J dropped 6 bases, with 7 bases sitting between them. The CDR3 protein is CASSSAANEQFF. The CDR3 bases are TGTGCCAGCAGTTCGGCGGCCAATGAGCAGTTCTTC.

Notes on this clonotype: Possible read error: a much larger clone is one base away. The chain uses TRBV27 and TRBJ2-2; tentatively, D is TRBD2 (6 bases). Per the germline V gene, CDR1 is MNHEY and CDR2 is SMNVEV (reference sequence). This CDR3 region has 16 residues. The CDR3 DNA is TGTGCCAGCAGTTTATCTCCTAGCGCGAACACCGGGGTGCTGTTTTTT. This codes for CASSLSPSANTGVLFF.

This clonotype was observed a few times. V usage is TRBV6-5 and J usage is TRBJ2-1; 8 bases align to TRBD2. The V gene's germline CDR1 is MNHEY and CDR2 SVGAGI. CDR3 length: 15 amino acids. The J segment lost 2 bases and the V segment lost 6 bases, leaving 6 bases of the junction unmatched. Here the CDR3 reads CASRPREVTYNEQFF. The CDR3 nucleotides read TGTGCCAGCAGGCCGCGGGAGGTCACCTACAATGAGCAGTTCTTC.

This clonotype showed up many times. The genes are TRBV7-6 and TRBJ2-7, with D unresolved. The ends were cut back, 0 bases at V and 5 bases at J, with 11 bases in the middle. Germline lookup yields CDR1 SGHVS and CDR2 FNYEAQ. This CDR3 has 14 residues. The CDR3: CASSLAIRGNEQYF. DNA of the CDR3: TGTGCCAGCAGCTTAGCGATTAGAGGAAACGAGCAGTACTTC.